The subject of this entry is one T cell receptor (beta chain). The PCR used 60 Vbeta and 13 Jbeta primers. Assay: immunoSEQ multiplex PCR; the TCRdb copy retains only in-frame clones and omits some. This repertoire comprises about 39,000 clones; its ten largest clones make up over 3.5%. The data were obtained in a study of cytomegalovirus exposure and HLA in healthy donors. CDR1 is MNHEY and CDR2 is SMNVEV in the germline V gene (reference sequence). The CDR3 consists of 14 residues. V was pared by 5 bases and J by 7 bases, with 15 bases between. The sequence was collected from a male donor in good health and CMV-seronegative. The sample comprised PBMCs. The rearrangement joins TRBV27 to TRBJ2-1; D is uncertain. The CDR3 DNA reads as TGTGCCAGCAGTCCCGGGTCTACTCCTAATGAGCAGTTCTTC. Translated, it gives CASSPGSTPNEQFF.